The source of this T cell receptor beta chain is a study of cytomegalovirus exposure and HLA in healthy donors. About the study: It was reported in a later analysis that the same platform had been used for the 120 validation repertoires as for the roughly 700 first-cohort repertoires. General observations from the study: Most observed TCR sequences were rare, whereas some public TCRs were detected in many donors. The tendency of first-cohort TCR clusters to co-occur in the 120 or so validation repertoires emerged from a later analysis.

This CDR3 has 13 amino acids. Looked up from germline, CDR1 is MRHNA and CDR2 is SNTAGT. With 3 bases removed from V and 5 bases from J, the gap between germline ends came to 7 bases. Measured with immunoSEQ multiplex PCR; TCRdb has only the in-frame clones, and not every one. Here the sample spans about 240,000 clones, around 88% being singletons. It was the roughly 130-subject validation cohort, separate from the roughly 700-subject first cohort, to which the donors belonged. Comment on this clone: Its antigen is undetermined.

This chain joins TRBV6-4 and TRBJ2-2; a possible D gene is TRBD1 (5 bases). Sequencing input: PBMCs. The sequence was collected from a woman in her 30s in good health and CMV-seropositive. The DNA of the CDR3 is TGTGCCAGCAGTGAAAAGGGGACCGGGGAGCTGTTTTTT. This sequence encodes CASSEKGTGELFF.